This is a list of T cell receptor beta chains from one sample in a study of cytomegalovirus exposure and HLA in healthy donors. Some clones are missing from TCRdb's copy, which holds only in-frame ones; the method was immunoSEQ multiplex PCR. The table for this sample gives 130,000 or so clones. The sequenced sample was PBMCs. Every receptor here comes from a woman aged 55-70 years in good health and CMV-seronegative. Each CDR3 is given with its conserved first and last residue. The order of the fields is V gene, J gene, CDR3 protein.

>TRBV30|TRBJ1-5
CALSRGNSNQPQHF
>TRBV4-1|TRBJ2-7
CASSGLAGGYEQYF
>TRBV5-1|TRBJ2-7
CASSTSGTGAYEQYF
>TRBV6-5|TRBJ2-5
CASISLGTQETQYF
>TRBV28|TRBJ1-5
CASSPYDSYQPQHF
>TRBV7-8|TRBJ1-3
CASSLVQGTGNTIYF
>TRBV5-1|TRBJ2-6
CASSVRENSGANVLTF
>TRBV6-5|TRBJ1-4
CASSYPPGRVEKLFF
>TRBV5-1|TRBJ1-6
CASSFKGAALHF
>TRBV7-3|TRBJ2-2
CASSPSNPSGRAGELFF
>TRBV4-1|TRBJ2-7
CASSQREGRREQYF
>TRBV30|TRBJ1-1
CAWDRGRNTEAFF
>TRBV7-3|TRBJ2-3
CATRDGTSGDTQYF
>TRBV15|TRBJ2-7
CATSRDGLGQGLYF
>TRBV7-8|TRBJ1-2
CASSPMGGPYGYTF
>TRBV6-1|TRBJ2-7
CASSPMGQDFYEQYF
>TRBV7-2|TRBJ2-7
CASSLGGGITAEQYF
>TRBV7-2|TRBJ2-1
CASSLRGGPPYNEQFF
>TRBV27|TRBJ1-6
CASSMGGSPLHF
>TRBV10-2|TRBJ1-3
CASSDPGAGNTIYF
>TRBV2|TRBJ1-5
CASTLDSYSNQPQHF
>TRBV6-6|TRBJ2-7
CASTPQGVGFSYEQYF
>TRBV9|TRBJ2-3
CAGSASHRGRARIADTQYF
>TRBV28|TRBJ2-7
CASSGTGKVYEQYF
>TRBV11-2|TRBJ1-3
CASSFDTYKGNTIYF
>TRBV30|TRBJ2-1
CARNSRGAAYNEQFF
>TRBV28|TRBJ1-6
CASSSFRQVMYSPLHF
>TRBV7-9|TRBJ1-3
CASSLVAGQGGNTIYF
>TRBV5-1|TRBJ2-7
CASSRASGRAVDEQYF
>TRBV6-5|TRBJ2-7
CASSYSPGRSIYEQYF
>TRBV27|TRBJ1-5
CASGRVYGNQPQHF
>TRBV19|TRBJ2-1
CASSMGQGFSYNEQFF
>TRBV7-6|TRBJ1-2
CASSLGGTLNYGYTF
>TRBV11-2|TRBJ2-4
CASSPEANRGNIQYF
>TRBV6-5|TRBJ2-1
CASSSRRRIYNEQFF
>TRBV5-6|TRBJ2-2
CASSLYAGSGTGELFF
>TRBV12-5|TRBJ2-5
CASGPYPTSGLGETQYF
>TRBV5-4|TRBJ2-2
CASSSWTGLNTGELFF
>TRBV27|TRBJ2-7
CASSSHSGPEQYF
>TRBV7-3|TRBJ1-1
CASSFGRDTEAFF
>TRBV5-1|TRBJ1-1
CASSSGQGFPEAFF
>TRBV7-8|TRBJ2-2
CASSIRTGGPNTGELFF
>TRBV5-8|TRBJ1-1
CASAREAFF
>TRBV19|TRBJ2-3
CASRRTGDTSTDTQYF
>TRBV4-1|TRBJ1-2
CASSQPDRVNYGYTF
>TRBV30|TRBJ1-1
CAWSARSNTEAFF
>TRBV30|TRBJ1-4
CAWKKRARGTNEKLFF
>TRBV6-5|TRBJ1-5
CASGPIQGARQPQHF
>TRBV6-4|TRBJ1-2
CASSDSKVQGNYGYTF
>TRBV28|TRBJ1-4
CASSGDRAFSEKLFF
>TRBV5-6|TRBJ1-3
CASSVGTLRSGNTIYF